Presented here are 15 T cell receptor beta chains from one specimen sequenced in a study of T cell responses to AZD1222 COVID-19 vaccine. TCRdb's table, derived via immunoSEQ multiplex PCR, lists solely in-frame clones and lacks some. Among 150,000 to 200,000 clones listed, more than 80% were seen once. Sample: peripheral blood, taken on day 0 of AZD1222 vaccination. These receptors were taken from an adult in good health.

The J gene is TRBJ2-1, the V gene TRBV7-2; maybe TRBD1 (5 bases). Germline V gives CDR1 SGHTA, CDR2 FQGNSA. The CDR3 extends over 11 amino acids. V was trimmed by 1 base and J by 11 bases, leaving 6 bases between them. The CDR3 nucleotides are TGTGCCAGCAGCTTAGGACAGAAGCAGTTCTTC. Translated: CASSLGQKQFF. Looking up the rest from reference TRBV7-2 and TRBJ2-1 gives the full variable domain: GAGVSQSPSNKVTEKGKDVELRCDPISGHTALYWYRQSLGQGLEFLIYFQGNSAPDKSGLPSDRFSAERTGGSVSTLTIQRTQQEDSAVYLCASSLGQKQFFGPGTRLTVL.

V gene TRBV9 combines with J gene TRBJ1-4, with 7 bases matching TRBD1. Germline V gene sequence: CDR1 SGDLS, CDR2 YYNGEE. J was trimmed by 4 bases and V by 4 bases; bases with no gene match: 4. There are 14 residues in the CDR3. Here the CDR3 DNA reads TGTGCCAGCAGCTTCCAGGGGGATAATGAAAAACTGTTTTTT. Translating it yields CASSFQGDNEKLFF.

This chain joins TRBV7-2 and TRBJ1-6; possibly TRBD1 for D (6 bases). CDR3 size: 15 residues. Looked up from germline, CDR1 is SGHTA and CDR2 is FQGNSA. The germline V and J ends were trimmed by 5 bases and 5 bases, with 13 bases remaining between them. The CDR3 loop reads CASSRKSGDNSPLHF. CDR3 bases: TGTGCCAGCAGCCGTAAATCAGGGGATAATTCACCCCTCCACTTT.

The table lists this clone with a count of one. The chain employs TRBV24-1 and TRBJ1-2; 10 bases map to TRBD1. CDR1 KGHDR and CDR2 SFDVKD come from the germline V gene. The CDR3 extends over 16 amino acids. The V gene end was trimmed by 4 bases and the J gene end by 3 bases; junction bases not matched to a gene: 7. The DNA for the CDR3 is TGTGCCACCAGTGACCTAAGGACAGGGGGTGACTATGGCTACACCTTC. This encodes CATSDLRTGGDYGYTF.

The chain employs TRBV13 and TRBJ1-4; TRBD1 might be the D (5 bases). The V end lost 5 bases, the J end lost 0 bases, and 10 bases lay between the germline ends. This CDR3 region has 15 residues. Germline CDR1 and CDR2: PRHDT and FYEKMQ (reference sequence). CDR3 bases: TGTGCCAGCAGCCCCCAGACAGCAACTAATGAAAAACTGTTTTTT. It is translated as CASSPQTATNEKLFF.

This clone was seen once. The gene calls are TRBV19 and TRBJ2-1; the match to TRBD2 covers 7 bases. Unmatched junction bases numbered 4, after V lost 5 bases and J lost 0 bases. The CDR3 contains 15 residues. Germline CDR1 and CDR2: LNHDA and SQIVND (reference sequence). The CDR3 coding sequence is TGTGCCAGTAGTCCGGGGGGACGCTCCTACAATGAGCAGTTCTTC. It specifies CASSPGGRSYNEQFF.

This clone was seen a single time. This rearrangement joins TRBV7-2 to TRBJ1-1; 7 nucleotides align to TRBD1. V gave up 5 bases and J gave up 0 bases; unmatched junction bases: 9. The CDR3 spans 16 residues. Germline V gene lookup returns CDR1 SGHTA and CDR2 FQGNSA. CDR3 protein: CASSPRQGVMNTEAFF. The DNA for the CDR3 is TGTGCCAGCAGCCCCCGACAGGGAGTGATGAACACTGAAGCTTTCTTT.

The CDR3 reads CASSPTGSSYEQYF. The CDR3 DNA sequence: TGTGCCAGCAGCCCTACCGGGAGCTCCTACGAGCAGTACTTC. The chain joins TRBV21-1 to TRBJ2-7; the table's D call, TRBD2, was not checked against the DNA. TRBV21-1 is termed a pseudogene. There are 14 residues in the CDR3.

The CDR3 protein is CASSIGSGGGPYEQYF. DNA of the CDR3: TGTGCCAGTAGTATCGGTTCCGGCGGGGGGCCCTACGAGCAGTACTTC. The chain recombines TRBV19 with TRBJ2-7, with 8 bases matching TRBD2. This CDR3 is built from 16 residues. The germline V gene has CDR1 LNHDA and CDR2 SQIVND (reference sequence). J gave up 2 bases and V 3 bases, and 9 bases lay outside the gene matches.

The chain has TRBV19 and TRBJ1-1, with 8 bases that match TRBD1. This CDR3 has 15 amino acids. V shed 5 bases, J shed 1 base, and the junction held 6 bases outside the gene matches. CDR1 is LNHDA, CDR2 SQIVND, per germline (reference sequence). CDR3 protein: CASSANRGANTEAFF. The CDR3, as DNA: TGTGCCAGTAGTGCAAACAGGGGGGCGAACACTGAAGCTTTCTTT.

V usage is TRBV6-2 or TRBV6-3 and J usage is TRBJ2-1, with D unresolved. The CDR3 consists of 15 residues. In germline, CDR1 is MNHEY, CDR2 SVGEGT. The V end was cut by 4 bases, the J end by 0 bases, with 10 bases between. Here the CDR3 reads CASSFRDSSYNEQFF. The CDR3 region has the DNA TGTGCCAGCAGTTTTCGAGACTCCTCCTACAATGAGCAGTTCTTC.

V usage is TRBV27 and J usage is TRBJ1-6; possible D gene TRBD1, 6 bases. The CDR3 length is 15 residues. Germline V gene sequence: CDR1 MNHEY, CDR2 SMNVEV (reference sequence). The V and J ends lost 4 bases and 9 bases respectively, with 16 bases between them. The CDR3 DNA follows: TGTGCCAGCAGTTACAGGGCCGGGCTGAGTTCACCCCTCCACTTT. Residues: CASSYRAGLSSPLHF.

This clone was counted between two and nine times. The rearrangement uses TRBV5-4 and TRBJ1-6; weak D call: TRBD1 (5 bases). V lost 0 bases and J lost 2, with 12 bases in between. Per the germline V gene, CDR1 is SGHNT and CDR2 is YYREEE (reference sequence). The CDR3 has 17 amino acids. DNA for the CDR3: TGTGCCAGCAGCTTGGGGGGCAGTCTAACCTATAATTCACCCCTCCACTTT. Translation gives CASSLGGSLTYNSPLHF.

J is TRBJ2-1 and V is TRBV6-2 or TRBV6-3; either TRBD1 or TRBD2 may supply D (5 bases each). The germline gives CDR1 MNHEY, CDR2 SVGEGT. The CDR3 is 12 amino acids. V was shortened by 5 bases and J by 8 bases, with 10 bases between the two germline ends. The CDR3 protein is CASSKRDDEQFF. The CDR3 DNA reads TGTGCCAGCAGTAAGAGGGACGATGAGCAGTTCTTC.

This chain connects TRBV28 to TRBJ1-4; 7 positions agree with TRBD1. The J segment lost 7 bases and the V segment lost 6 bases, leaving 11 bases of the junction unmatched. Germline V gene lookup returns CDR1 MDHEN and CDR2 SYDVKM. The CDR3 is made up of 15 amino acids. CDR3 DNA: TGTGCCAGCAGCAGTCCTAGGACAGGAACTGAAAAACTGTTTTTT. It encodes CASSSPRTGTEKLFF.